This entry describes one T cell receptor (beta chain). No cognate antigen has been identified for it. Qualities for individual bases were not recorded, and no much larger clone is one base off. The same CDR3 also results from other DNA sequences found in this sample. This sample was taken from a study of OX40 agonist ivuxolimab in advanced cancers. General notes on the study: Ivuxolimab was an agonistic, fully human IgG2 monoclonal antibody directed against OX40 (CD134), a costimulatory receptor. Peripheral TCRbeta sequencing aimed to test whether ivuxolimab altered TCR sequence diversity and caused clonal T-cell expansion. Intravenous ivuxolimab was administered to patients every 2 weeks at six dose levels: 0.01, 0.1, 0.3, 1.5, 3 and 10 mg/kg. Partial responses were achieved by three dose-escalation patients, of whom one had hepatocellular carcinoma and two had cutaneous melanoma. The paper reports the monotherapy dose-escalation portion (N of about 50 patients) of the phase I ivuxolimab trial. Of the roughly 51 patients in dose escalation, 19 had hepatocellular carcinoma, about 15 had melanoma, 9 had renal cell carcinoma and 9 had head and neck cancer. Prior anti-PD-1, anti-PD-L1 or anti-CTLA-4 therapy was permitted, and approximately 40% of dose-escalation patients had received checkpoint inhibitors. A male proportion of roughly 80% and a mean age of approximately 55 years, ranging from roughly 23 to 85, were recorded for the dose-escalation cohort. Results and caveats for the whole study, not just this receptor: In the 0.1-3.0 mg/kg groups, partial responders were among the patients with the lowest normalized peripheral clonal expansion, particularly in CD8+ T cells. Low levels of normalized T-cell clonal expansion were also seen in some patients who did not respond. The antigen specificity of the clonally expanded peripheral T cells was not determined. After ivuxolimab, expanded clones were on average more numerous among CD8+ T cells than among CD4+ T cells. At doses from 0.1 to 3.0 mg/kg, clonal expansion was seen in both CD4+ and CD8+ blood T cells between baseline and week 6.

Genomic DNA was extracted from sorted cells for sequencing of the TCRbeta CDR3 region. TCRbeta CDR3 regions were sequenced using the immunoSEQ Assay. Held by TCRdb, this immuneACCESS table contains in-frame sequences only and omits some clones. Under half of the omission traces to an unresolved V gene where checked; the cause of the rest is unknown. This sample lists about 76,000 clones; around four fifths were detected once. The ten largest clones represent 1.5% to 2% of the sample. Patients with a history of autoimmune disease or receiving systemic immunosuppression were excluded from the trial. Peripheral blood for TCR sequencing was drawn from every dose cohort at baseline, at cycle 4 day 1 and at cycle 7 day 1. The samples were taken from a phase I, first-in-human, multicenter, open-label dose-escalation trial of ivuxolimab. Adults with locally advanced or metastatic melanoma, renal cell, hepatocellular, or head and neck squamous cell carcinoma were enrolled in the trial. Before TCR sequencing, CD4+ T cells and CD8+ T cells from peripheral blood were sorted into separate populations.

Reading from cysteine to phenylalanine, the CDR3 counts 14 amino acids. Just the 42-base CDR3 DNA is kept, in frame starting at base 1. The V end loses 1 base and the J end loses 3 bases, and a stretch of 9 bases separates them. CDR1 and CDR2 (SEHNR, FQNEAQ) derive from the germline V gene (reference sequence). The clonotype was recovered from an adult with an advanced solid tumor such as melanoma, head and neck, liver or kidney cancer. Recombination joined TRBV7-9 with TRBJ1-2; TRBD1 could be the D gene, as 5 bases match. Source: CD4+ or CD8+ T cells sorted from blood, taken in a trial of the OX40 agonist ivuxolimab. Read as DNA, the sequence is TGTGCCAGCAGCTTAGAAAGAGGGGACTATGGCTACACCTTC. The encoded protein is CASSLERGDYGYTF.